The 10 T cell receptor beta chains below were found in one sample sequenced in a study of cytomegalovirus exposure and HLA in healthy donors. PCR used 60 Vbeta primers and 13 Jbeta primers. Some clones are missing from TCRdb's copy, which holds only in-frame ones; the method was immunoSEQ multiplex PCR. The top ten hold around 5% of the sample, which has about 97,000 clones, less than 9.5% seen once. Sequences were obtained from PBMCs. All receptors come from a man aged 50-59 years in good health and CMV-seropositive.

The chain employs TRBV5-1 and TRBJ1-5; D is perhaps TRBD1 (5 bases). This CDR3 is 15 amino acids long. Trimming removed 0 bases at V and 7 bases at J, with 14 bases between. Germline V CDR1 and CDR2: SGHRS, YFSETQ. The CDR3 protein is CASSLESGIGQPQHF. The CDR3 nucleotides are TGCGCCAGCAGCTTGGAGTCAGGGATTGGCCAGCCCCAGCATTTT.

Here the CDR3 reads CASSLSRTQETQYF. As DNA, the CDR3 is TGTGCCAGCAGCTTGAGCCGCACCCAAGAGACCCAGTACTTC. V and J are TRBV7-9 and TRBJ2-5; D is unclear. This CDR3 has 14 amino acids. The germline V gene encodes CDR1 SEHNR and CDR2 FQNEAQ (reference sequence). The V and J ends lost 3 bases and 1 base respectively, with 9 bases between them.

The chain joins TRBV9 to TRBJ2-7, with a possible D match to TRBD1 (6 bases). Per germline, CDR1 SGDLS and CDR2 YYNGEE. Trimming took off 4 bases at V and 6 bases at J, with 20 bases between the two ends. The CDR3 spans 15 residues. The chain's CDR3 is CASSFDPGQGFEQYF. The CDR3 DNA is TGTGCCAGCAGCTTTGACCCGGGACAAGGGTTCGAGCAGTACTTC.

This clone was counted a few times. This chain links TRBV5-1 with TRBJ2-3; TRBD2 might be the D (5 bases). Per the germline V gene, CDR1 is SGHRS and CDR2 is YFSETQ. The germline V and J ends were trimmed by 4 bases and 1 base, with 7 bases remaining between them. This CDR3 region has 13 residues. The CDR3 bases are TGCGCCAGCAGCGGTAGCGGCACAGATACGCAGTATTTT. This gives the protein CASSGSGTDTQYF.

The table lists this clone with a few counts. The chain uses TRBV7-2 and TRBJ1-2; possibly TRBD1 for D (5 bases). CDR1 SGHTA and CDR2 FQGNSA come from the germline V gene. Trimming took 5 bases from V and 0 from J, leaving 13 bases between them. The CDR3 runs to 15 residues. In nucleotides, the CDR3 is TGTGCCAGCAGCAGGCAGGGTAACACTAACTATGGCTACACCTTC. Translation: CASSRQGNTNYGYTF.

This chain uses TRBV7-9 with TRBJ1-1; maybe TRBD1 (5 bases). The germline gives CDR1 SEHNR, CDR2 FQNEAQ (reference sequence). V lost 6 bases, J lost 1 base, and 9 bases lay in between. The CDR3 spans 13 residues. CDR3 amino acids: CASSRQPNTEAFF. The CDR3 bases are TGTGCCAGCAGTCGACAGCCGAACACTGAAGCTTTCTTT.

This clone turned up a few times. The CDR3 sequence: CAWRTQGDRGTWGNSPLHF. Written as DNA, the CDR3 is TGTGCCTGGAGGACACAGGGGGACAGGGGCACCTGGGGTAATTCACCCCTCCACTTT. V gene TRBV30 combines with J gene TRBJ1-6; 10 nucleotides align to TRBD1. V was clipped by 3 bases and J by 6 bases; unmatched bases: 17. Germline V gives CDR1 GTSNPN, CDR2 SVGIG (reference sequence). CDR3 length: 19 residues.

This clone was seen a few times. This chain joins TRBV5-4 and TRBJ2-5; the match to TRBD2 covers 11 bases. J was trimmed by 1 base and V by 0 bases; bases with no gene match: 2. This CDR3 comprises 16 residues. Per the germline V gene, CDR1 is SGHNT and CDR2 is YYREEE (reference sequence). The CDR3: CASSLGLAGLQETQYF. The CDR3 region has the DNA TGTGCCAGCAGCTTGGGACTAGCGGGACTCCAAGAGACCCAGTACTTC.

This clone was seen more than once but under ten times. CDR3 sequence (DNA): TGTGCCAGCAGCGGAGGGCCAGGCACTGAAGCTTTCTTT. Protein: CASSGGPGTEAFF. This chain connects TRBV5-6 to TRBJ1-1; no definite D call. The V end was cut by 4 bases, the J end by 4 bases, with 11 bases between. The CDR3 has 13 amino acids. Germline V CDR1 and CDR2: SGHDT, YYEEEE.

The genes are TRBV7-9 and TRBJ2-3; the match to TRBD2 covers 10 bases. The CDR3 totals 16 residues. V was clipped by 5 bases and J by 4 bases; unmatched bases: 9. CDR1 is SEHNR, CDR2 FQNEAQ, per germline (reference sequence). The CDR3 nucleotides read TGTGCCAGCAGCCCTGCGACTAGCGGGTCCGCAGATACGCAGTATTTT. This encodes CASSPATSGSADTQYF.